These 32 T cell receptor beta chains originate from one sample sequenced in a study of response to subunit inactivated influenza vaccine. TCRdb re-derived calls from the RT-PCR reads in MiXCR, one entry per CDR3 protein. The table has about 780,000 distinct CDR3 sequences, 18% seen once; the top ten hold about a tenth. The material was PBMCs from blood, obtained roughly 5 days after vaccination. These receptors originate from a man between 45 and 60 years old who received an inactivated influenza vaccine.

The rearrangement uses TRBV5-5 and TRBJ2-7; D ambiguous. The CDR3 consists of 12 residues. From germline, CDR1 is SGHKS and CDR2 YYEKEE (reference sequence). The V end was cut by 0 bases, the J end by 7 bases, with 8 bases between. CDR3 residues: CASSLVQIEQYF. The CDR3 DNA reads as TGTGCCAGCAGCTTGGTCCAGATTGAGCAGTACTTC.

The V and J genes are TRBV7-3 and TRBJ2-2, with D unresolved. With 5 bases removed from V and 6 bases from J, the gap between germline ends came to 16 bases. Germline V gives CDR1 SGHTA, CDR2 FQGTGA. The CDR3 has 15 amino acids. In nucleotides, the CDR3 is TGTGCCAGCAGCCAACTGGCCTCTTCCGCCGGGGAGCTGTTTTTT. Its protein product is CASSQLASSAGELFF.

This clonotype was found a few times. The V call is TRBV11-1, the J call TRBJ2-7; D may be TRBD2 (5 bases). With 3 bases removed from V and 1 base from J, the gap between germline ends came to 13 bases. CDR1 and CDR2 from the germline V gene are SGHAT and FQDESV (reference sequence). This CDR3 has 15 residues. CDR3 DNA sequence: TGTGCCAGCAGCTTTGGACCCCGCGGGTCCTACGAGCAGTACTTC. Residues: CASSFGPRGSYEQYF.

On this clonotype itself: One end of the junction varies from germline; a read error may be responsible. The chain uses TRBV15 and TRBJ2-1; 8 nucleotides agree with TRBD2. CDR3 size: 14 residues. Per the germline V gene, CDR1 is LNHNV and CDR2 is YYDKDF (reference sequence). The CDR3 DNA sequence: TGTGCCACCAGCAAGCGGGAGCGGGCCAATGAGCAGATCTTC. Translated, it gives CATSKRERANEQIF.

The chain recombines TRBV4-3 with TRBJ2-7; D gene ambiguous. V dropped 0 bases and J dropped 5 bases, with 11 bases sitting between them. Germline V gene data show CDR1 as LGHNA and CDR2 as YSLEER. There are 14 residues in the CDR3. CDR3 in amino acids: CASSQDRLFHEQYF. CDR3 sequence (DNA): TGCGCCAGCAGCCAAGATCGTTTGTTCCACGAGCAGTACTTC.

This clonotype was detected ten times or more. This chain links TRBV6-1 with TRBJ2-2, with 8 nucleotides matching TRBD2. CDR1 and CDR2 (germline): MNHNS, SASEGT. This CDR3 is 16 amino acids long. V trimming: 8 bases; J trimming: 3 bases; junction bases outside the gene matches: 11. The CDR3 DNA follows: TGTGCCAGCGGATCATTTAGCGGGGTTTACACCGGGGAGCTGTTTTTT. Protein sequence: CASGSFSGVYTGELFF.

CDR3 coding DNA: TGCAGTGCTAGTGCTAGCGGGGGGGGACACTACAATGAGCAGTTCTTC. Residues: CSASASGGGHYNEQFF. This sequence joins TRBV20-1 and TRBJ2-1; 12 bases agree with TRBD2. This CDR3 has 16 residues. The germline V gene has CDR1 DFQATT and CDR2 SNEGSKA (reference sequence). After removal of 3 bases from V and 3 bases from J, the junction contained 6 bases not matched to a gene.

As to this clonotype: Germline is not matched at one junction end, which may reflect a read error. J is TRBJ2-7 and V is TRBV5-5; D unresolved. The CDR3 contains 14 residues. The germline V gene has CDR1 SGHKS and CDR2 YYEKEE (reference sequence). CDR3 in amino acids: CASSLAASSYEQDF. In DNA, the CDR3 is TGTGCCAGCAGCTTGGCGGCCAGCTCCTACGAGCAGGACTTC.

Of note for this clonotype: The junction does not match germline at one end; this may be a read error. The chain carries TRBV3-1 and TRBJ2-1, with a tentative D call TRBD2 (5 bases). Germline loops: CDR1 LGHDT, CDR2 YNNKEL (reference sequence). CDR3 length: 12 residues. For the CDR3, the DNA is TGTGCCAGCAGCCCATCGGGGTATGAGCATTTCTTC. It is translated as CASSPSGYEHFF.

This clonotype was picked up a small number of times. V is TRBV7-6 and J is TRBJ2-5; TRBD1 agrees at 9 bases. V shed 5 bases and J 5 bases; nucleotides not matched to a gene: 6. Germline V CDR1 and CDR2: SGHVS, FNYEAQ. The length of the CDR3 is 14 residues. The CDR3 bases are TGTGCCAGCAGCGCGGGACAGGGTGTTGAGACCCAGTACTTC. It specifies CASSAGQGVETQYF.

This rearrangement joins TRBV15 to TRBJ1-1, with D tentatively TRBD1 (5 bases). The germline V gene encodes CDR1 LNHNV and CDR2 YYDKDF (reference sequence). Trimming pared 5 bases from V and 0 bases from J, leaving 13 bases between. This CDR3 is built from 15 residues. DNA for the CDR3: TGTGCCACCAGCTTACCGGGACTGCTGAACACTGAAGCTTTCTTT. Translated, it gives CATSLPGLLNTEAFF.

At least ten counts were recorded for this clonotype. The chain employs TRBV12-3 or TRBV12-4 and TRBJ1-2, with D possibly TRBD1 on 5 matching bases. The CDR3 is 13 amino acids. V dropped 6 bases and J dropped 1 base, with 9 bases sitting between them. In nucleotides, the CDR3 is TGTGCCAGCAGCACCGACAGTAACTATGGCTACACCTTC. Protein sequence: CASSTDSNYGYTF.

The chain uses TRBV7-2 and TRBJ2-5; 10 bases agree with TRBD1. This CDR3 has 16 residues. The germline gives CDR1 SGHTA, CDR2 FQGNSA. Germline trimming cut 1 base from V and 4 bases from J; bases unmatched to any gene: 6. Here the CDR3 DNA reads TGTGCCAGCAGCTTAGGACAGGGGGCTCTGAGAGAGACCCAGTACTTC. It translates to CASSLGQGALRETQYF.

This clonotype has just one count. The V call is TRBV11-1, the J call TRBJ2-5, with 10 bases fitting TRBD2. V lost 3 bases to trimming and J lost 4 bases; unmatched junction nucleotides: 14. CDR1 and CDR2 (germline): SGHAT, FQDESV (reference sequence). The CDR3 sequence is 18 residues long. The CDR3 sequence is CASSFLGLASGGGETQYF. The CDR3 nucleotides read TGTGCCAGCAGCTTCTTGGGACTAGCGTCCGGGGGAGGAGAGACCCAGTACTTC.

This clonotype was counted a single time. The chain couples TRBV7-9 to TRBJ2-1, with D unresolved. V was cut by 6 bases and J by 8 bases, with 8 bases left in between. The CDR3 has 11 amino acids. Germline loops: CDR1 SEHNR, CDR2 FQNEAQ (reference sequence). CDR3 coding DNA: TGTGCCAGCAGTCGCTATTATGAGCAGTTCTTC. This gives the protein CASSRYYEQFF.

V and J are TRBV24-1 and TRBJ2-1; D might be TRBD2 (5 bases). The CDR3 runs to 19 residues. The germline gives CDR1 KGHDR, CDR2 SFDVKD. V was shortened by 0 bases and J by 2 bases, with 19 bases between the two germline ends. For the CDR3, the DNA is TGTGCCACCAGTGATTTGACTAAAAGCGGATTCCTTACCTACAATGAGCAGTTCTTC. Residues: CATSDLTKSGFLTYNEQFF.

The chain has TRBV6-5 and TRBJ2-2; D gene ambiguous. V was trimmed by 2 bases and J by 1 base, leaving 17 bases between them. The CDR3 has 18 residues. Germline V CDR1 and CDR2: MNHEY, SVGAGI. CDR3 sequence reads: CASSYALGRRGNTGELFF. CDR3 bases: TGTGCCAGCAGTTACGCTTTAGGACGCCGTGGGAACACCGGGGAGCTGTTTTTT.

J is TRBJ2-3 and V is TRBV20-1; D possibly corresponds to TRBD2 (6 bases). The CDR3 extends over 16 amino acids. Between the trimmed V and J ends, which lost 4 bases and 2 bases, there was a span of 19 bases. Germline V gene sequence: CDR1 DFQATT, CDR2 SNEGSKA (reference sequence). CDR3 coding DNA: TGCAGTGCTACCTACCGCTGGCGGGGCATCACAGATACGCAGTATTTT. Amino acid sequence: CSATYRWRGITDTQYF.

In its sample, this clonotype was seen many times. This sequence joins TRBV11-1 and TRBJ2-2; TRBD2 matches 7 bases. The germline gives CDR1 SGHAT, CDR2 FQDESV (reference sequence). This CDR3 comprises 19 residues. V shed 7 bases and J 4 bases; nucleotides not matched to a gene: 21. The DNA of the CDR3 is TGTGCCAGCACCCCGAGATGGGACTATACTACCAGACGCACCGGGGAGCTGTTTTTT. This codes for CASTPRWDYTTRRTGELFF. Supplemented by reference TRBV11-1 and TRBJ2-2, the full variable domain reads EAEVAQSPRYKITEKSQAVAFWCDPISGHATLYWYRQILGQGPELLVQFQDESVVDDSQLPKDRFSAERLKGVDSTLKIQPAELGDSAMYLCASTPRWDYTTRRTGELFFGEGSRLTVL.

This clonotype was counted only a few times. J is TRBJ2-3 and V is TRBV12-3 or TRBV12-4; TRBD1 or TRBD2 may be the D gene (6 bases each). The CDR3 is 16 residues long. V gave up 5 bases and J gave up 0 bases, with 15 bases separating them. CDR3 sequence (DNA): TGTGCCAGCAGTCCAAGCTGGGGGGCGAGCACAGATACGCAGTATTTT. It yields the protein CASSPSWGASTDTQYF.

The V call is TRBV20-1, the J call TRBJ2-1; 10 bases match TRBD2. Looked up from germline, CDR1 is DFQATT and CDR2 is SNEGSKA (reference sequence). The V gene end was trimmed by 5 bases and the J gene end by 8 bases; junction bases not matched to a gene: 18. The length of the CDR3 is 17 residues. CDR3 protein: CSAPPQTAGGPPHEQFF. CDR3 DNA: TGCAGTGCTCCTCCCCAAACAGCGGGGGGGCCTCCTCATGAGCAGTTCTTC.

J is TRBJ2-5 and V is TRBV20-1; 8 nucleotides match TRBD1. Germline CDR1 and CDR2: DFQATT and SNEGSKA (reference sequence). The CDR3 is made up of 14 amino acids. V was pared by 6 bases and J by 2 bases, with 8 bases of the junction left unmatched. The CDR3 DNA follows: TGCAGTGCATCCCGGGACAGGCTACAAGAGACCCAGTACTTC. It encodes CSASRDRLQETQYF.

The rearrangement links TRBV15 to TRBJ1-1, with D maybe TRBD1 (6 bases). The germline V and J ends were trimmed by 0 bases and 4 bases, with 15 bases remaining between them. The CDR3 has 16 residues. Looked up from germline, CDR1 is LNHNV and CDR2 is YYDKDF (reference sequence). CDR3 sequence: CATSRDRGGEGTEAFF. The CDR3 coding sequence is TGTGCCACCAGCAGAGATCGAGGGGGAGAGGGCACTGAAGCTTTCTTT.

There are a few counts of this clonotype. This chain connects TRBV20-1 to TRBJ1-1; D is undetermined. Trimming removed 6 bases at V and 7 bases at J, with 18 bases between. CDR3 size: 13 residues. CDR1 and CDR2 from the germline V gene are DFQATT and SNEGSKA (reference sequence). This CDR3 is CSATQDPWGEAFF. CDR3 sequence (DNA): TGCAGTGCAACTCAAGACCCCTGGGGTGAAGCTTTCTTT.

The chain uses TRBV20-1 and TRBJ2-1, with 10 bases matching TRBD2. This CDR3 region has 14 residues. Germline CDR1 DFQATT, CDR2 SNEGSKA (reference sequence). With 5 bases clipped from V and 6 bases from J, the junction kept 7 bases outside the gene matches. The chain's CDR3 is CSASSGSRFNEQFF. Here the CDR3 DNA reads TGCAGTGCTTCTAGCGGGAGTCGTTTCAATGAGCAGTTCTTC.

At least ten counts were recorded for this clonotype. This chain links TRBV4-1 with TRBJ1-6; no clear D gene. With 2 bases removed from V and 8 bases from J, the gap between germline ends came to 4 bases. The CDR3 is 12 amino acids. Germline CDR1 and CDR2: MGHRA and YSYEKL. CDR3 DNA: TGCGCCAGCAGCCAAACGGATTCACCCCTCCACTTT. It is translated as CASSQTDSPLHF.

In nucleotides, the CDR3 is TGTGCCAGCAGCTTAAAAGGGCAGGGGAACTATGGCTACACCTTC. This sequence encodes CASSLKGQGNYGYTF. The V gene is TRBV7-9, the J gene TRBJ1-2; D perhaps matches TRBD1 (6 bases). This CDR3 spans 15 amino acids. The germline V and J ends were trimmed by 2 bases and 2 bases, with 12 bases remaining between them. Germline V gives CDR1 SEHNR, CDR2 FQNEAQ (reference sequence). Full variable domain (rest looked up from reference TRBV7-9 and TRBJ1-2): DTGVSQNPRHKITKRGQNVTFRCDPISEHNRLYWYRQTLGQGPEFLTYFQNEAQLEKSRLLSDRFSAERPKGSFSTLEIQRTEQGDSAMYLCASSLKGQGNYGYTFGSGTRLTVV.

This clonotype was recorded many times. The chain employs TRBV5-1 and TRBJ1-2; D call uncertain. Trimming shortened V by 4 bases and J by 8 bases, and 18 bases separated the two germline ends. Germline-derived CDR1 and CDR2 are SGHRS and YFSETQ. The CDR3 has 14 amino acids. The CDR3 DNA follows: TGCGCCAGCAGCGAGACTTTGAAGGGCTGGGGCTACACCTTC. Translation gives CASSETLKGWGYTF.

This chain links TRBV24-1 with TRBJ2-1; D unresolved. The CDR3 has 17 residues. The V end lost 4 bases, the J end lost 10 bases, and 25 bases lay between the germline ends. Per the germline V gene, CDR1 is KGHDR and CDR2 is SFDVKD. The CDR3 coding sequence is TGTGCCACCAGTGACCGTGGACGGTCCGGAGTAATTGGGGAGCAGTTCTTC. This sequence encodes CATSDRGRSGVIGEQFF.

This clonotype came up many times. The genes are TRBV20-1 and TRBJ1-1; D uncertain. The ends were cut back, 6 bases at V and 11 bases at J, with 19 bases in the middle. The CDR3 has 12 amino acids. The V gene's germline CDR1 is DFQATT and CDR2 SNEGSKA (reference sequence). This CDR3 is CSAERAVGMAFF. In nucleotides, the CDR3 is TGCAGTGCCGAACGGGCGGTGGGAATGGCTTTCTTT.

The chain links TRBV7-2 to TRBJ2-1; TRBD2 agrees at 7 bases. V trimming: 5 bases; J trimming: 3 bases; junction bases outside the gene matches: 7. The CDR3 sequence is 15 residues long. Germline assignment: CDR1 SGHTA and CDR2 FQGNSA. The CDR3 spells CASSIVSGNYNEQFF. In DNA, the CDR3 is TGTGCCAGCAGCATCGTGAGCGGGAACTACAATGAGCAGTTCTTC.

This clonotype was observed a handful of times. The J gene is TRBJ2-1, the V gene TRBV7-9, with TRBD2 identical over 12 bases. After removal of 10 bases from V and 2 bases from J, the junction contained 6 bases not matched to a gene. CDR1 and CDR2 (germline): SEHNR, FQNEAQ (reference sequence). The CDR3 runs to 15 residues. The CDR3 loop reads CATIGLAGPYNEQFF. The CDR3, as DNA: TGTGCCACCATAGGACTAGCGGGGCCCTACAATGAGCAGTTCTTC.